These 23 T cell receptor beta chains came from one sample sequenced in a study of T cells in Graves' hyperthyroidism and ophthalmopathy. TCR beta CDR3 regions were amplified from RNA transcripts. A set of HTBI primers served as the primers for a first-round RT-PCR of the TCR CDR3. Each CDR3 protein gets one entry after TCRdb re-called the multiplex PCR reads with MiXCR. The sample lists more than 600,000 distinct CDR3 sequences; less than 20% were seen once. The sample consisted of blood. These receptors were taken from a man younger than 35 with Graves' hyperthyroidism.

This clonotype was observed at least ten times. The chain combines TRBV6-2 or TRBV6-3 with TRBJ2-7; 14 positions agree with TRBD2. The trim removed 5 bases at V and 9 bases at J, leaving 9 bases unmatched. The CDR3 totals 15 residues. Looked up from germline, CDR1 is MNHEY and CDR2 is SVGEGT. The CDR3 sequence is CASSTLGLAGVGQYF. The CDR3 DNA follows: TGTGCCAGCAGTACCCTGGGACTAGCGGGAGTAGGGCAGTACTTC.

This clonotype has ten or more counts. This sequence joins TRBV27 and TRBJ1-5; TRBD1 aligns across 7 bases. V trimming: 5 bases; J trimming: 5 bases; junction bases outside the gene matches: 6. CDR3 length equals 14 residues. The germline gives CDR1 MNHEY, CDR2 SMNVEV (reference sequence). The CDR3 bases are TGTGCCAGCAGTCTATATACAGGGGATCAGCCCCAGCATTTT. Its translation is CASSLYTGDQPQHF.

The V gene is TRBV9, the J gene TRBJ2-7; TRBD1 might be the D (5 bases). CDR3 length: 14 residues. CDR1 SGDLS and CDR2 YYNGEE come from the germline V gene. The V end was cut by 3 bases, the J end by 3 bases, with 13 bases between. The CDR3 loop reads CASSARQSRYEQYF. The CDR3 DNA follows: TGTGCCAGCAGCGCCAGACAGAGCCGCTACGAGCAGTACTTC.

This clonotype was counted at least ten times. The chain joins TRBV3-1 to TRBJ2-2, with TRBD2 matching over 12 bases. The CDR3 sequence is 16 residues long. CDR1 LGHDT and CDR2 YNNKEL come from the germline V gene (reference sequence). V lost 3 bases to trimming and J lost 1 base; unmatched junction nucleotides: 0. The CDR3 here is CASSQGLAGNTGELFF. For the CDR3, the DNA is TGTGCCAGCAGCCAGGGACTAGCGGGGAACACCGGGGAGCTGTTTTTT.

The table lists this clonotype with a few counts. This rearrangement joins TRBV7-9 to TRBJ2-7, with TRBD2 matching 13 bases. The germline V gene encodes CDR1 SEHNR and CDR2 FQNEAQ (reference sequence). This CDR3 spans 13 amino acids. With V trimmed by 6 bases and J by 7 bases, 3 bases remained unmatched. The CDR3 here is CASRSLAGGEQYF. Here the CDR3 DNA reads TGTGCCAGCAGGTCACTAGCGGGGGGGGAGCAGTACTTC.

The V call is TRBV4-2, the J call TRBJ2-1; 11 positions match TRBD2. The J segment lost 6 bases and the V segment lost 4 bases, leaving 8 bases of the junction unmatched. From germline, CDR1 is LGHNA and CDR2 YNFKEQ. This CDR3 comprises 16 residues. The CDR3 here is CASSLNLAGGLNEQFF. CDR3 nucleotides: TGTGCCAGCAGCCTGAATCTAGCGGGAGGACTCAATGAGCAGTTCTTC.

The chain is built from TRBV19 and TRBJ1-4; D gene uncertain. Trimming took off 1 base at V and 8 bases at J, with 8 bases between the two ends. There are 13 residues in the CDR3. Germline CDR1 reads LNHDA; CDR2 reads SQIVND (reference sequence). The CDR3 sequence: CASSIGGGEKLFF. The CDR3 coding sequence is TGTGCCAGTAGTATAGGCGGCGGAGAAAAACTGTTTTTT.

As concerns this clonotype: The conserved closing phenylalanine or tryptophan is absent in this CDR3, likely reflecting a read error. The rearrangement joins TRBV7-9 to TRBJ1-6, with D possibly TRBD1 on 5 matching bases. This CDR3 comprises 16 residues. Trimming shortened V by 1 base and J by 7 bases, and 14 bases separated the two germline ends. From germline, CDR1 is SEHNR and CDR2 FQNEAQ (reference sequence). CDR3 DNA: TGTGCCAGCAGCTTAGTAGGGGTCGGGATAAATTCACCCCTCCACTTA. Translation gives CASSLVGVGINSPLHL.

This clonotype has more than one count but fewer than ten. The V call is TRBV29-1, the J call TRBJ2-7; 9 bases line up with TRBD1. CDR1 is SQVTM and CDR2 is ANQGSEA in the germline V gene. Trimming cost V 0 bases and J 6 bases; bases outside gene matches: 6. This CDR3 has 14 residues. The CDR3 DNA reads as TGCAGCGTTGAAGAGGACAGGGGAACTTCCGAGCAGTACTTC. Encoded protein: CSVEEDRGTSEQYF.

The chain carries TRBV6-1 and TRBJ2-1; 12 nucleotides match TRBD2. This CDR3 is 15 amino acids long. V gave up 6 bases and J gave up 3 bases; unmatched junction bases: 3. Germline V gene sequence: CDR1 MNHNS, CDR2 SASEGT. The CDR3 DNA is TGTGCCAGCAGGACTAGCGGGAGCTACTACAATGAGCAGTTCTTC. Its protein product is CASRTSGSYYNEQFF.

The chain carries TRBV3-1 and TRBJ2-1; 7 nucleotides align to TRBD2. The V gene end was trimmed by 1 base and the J gene end by 4 bases; junction bases not matched to a gene: 7. The germline V gene encodes CDR1 LGHDT and CDR2 YNNKEL (reference sequence). The CDR3 has 16 amino acids. The CDR3: CASSQGVAGDYNEQFF. The CDR3 DNA reads as TGTGCCAGCAGCCAAGGGGTGGCGGGGGATTACAATGAGCAGTTCTTC.

This clonotype has more than one count but fewer than ten. V and J are TRBV28 and TRBJ2-2, with D unclear. V dropped 9 bases and J dropped 3 bases, with 11 bases sitting between them. Germline V lookup: CDR1 MDHEN, CDR2 SYDVKM. The CDR3 consists of 13 residues. The CDR3 loop is CASWVEDTGELFF. The CDR3, as DNA: TGTGCCAGTTGGGTAGAGGACACCGGGGAGCTGTTTTTT.

This clonotype occurred a few times. This chain uses TRBV19 with TRBJ1-2; the match to TRBD1 covers 7 bases. CDR1 is LNHDA, CDR2 SQIVND, per germline (reference sequence). Losses at the gene ends were 6 bases for V and 4 bases for J; bases not matched to a gene: 5. This CDR3 has 13 amino acids. The CDR3 here is CASRSTGTYGYTF. The CDR3 DNA is TGTGCCAGTAGATCGACAGGGACCTATGGCTACACCTTC.

This clonotype showed up many times. The chain employs TRBV11-3 and TRBJ1-1; 7 positions match TRBD1. The CDR3 has 13 residues. V shed 7 bases, J shed 6 bases, and the junction held 8 bases outside the gene matches. The germline V gene has CDR1 SGHNT and CDR2 YENEEA. The CDR3 DNA is TGTGCCAGCAATGACAGGGCTGGGCCTGAAGCTTTCTTT. Translated: CASNDRAGPEAFF.

This clonotype occurred a few times. The V and J genes are TRBV20-1 and TRBJ2-7; TRBD2 agrees at 7 bases. This CDR3 is built from 14 residues. Trimming took 5 bases from V and 2 from J; bases not matched to a gene: 9. Germline loops: CDR1 DFQATT, CDR2 SNEGSKA (reference sequence). CDR3 nucleotide sequence: TGCAGTGCTCCCCGCGGGAGTTCTACCTACGAGCAGTACTTC. Its protein product is CSAPRGSSTYEQYF.

Remarks on this clonotype: Relative to the germline gene, one junction end is altered; a read error may explain this. The V and J genes are TRBV3-1 and TRBJ2-5, with 8 bases identical to TRBD2. The CDR3 totals 16 residues. Germline lookup yields CDR1 LGHDT and CDR2 YNNKEL (reference sequence). In DNA form, the CDR3 reads TGTGCCAGCAGCCTCCGACTAGCGACGTACCAAGAGACCCAGTGCTTC. Translating it yields CASSLRLATYQETQCF.

The chain joins TRBV20-1 to TRBJ2-7; no reliable D call. The ends were cut back, 5 bases at V and 7 bases at J, with 18 bases in the middle. The CDR3 runs to 13 residues. Germline-derived CDR1 and CDR2 are DFQATT and SNEGSKA (reference sequence). The CDR3 DNA reads as TGCAGTGCTTCCCCTGGCCAGGTGGGGGAGCAGTACTTC. It codes for CSASPGQVGEQYF.

This clonotype was found many times. The chain joins TRBV3-1 to TRBJ2-5, with TRBD1 matching over 11 bases. Per the germline V gene, CDR1 is LGHDT and CDR2 is YNNKEL (reference sequence). The junction had 5 bases not matched to a gene; V was cut back by 10 bases and J by 4 bases. The CDR3 covers 13 residues. CDR3: CANGDRGAETQYF. Here the CDR3 DNA reads TGTGCCAACGGGGACAGGGGGGCAGAGACCCAGTACTTC.

This clonotype was observed at least ten times. The chain uses TRBV28 and TRBJ2-5; D is undetermined. The CDR3 loop spans 12 amino acids. The germline V and J ends were trimmed by 7 bases and 1 base, with 7 bases remaining between them. The germline gives CDR1 MDHEN, CDR2 SYDVKM. The CDR3 reads CASKVGQETQYF. CDR3 coding DNA: TGTGCCAGCAAGGTGGGCCAAGAGACCCAGTACTTC.

V is TRBV6-1 and J is TRBJ2-7, with D perhaps TRBD1 (6 bases). V was shortened by 4 bases and J by 7 bases, with 14 bases between the two germline ends. Germline-derived CDR1 and CDR2 are MNHNS and SASEGT. This CDR3 comprises 13 residues. CDR3 loop: CASSGDIAREQYF. In nucleotides, the CDR3 is TGTGCCAGCAGTGGGGACATCGCGAGGGAGCAGTACTTC.

V gene TRBV6-2 or TRBV6-3 combines with J gene TRBJ2-2; 10 nucleotides agree with TRBD1. The CDR3 totals 16 residues. From germline, CDR1 is MNHEY and CDR2 SVGEGT. V lost 4 bases to trimming and J lost 0 bases; unmatched junction nucleotides: 2. CDR3: CASSFGQGANTGELFF. The CDR3 region has the DNA TGTGCCAGCAGTTTTGGACAGGGGGCGAACACCGGGGAGCTGTTTTTT.

As for this clonotype: This likely comes from a read error, as the CDR3 has no conserved phenylalanine or tryptophan at its end. This rearrangement joins TRBV6-1 to TRBJ2-7; D may be TRBD2 (5 bases). Germline CDR1 and CDR2: MNHNS and SASEGT. The CDR3 is 15 residues long. The CDR3 here is CASSHRGKTSYEQYS. Written as DNA, the CDR3 is TGCGCCAGCAGTCACCGGGGAAAGACCTCCTACGAGCAGTACTCC.

This clonotype came up many times. The rearrangement links TRBV13 to TRBJ1-1; no reliable D call. V shed 1 base and J shed 1 base, with 13 bases lying between them. There are 16 residues in the CDR3. Per germline, CDR1 PRHDT and CDR2 FYEKMQ (reference sequence). CDR3 sequence: CASSLDLGSKNTEAFF. The CDR3 nucleotides read TGTGCCAGCAGCTTAGACTTGGGCAGCAAGAACACTGAAGCTTTCTTT.